This T cell receptor (beta chain) was sequenced during a study of technical replicates of blood from a handful of donors. The V gene's germline CDR1 is SSHAT and CDR2 FNYEAQ (reference sequence). The CDR3 has 14 residues. Trimming took off 5 bases at V and 4 bases at J, with 12 bases between the two ends. Assay: immunoSEQ multiplex PCR; the TCRdb copy retains only in-frame clones and omits some. This table has tens of thousands of clones, roughly 98% appearing once. Sample: T cells isolated from PBMCs. The rearrangement joins TRBV7-7 to TRBJ2-1; D gene ambiguous. The sequence was collected from a human donor in good health. DNA for the CDR3: TGTGCCAGCAGCCCCGATACATATTACAATGAGCAGTTCTTC. It translates to CASSPDTYYNEQFF.